A selection of T cell receptor beta chains follows, all from one sample in a study of human T cells and chemical hapten exposure. TCRdb re-called the RACE reads with MiXCR, one entry per CDR3 protein. This table holds around 330,000 distinct CDR3 sequences, approximately 5.8% found once. The source material was whole blood, sampled in connection with sensitization to the hapten diphenylcyclopropenone (DPC). The receptor source for this set is a woman under 30 with alopecia areata. Some clones in this sample may be carry-over from other donors' samples. The CDR3 runs from the conserved cysteine through the conserved F or W. Fields, in order: V gene, clone size, J gene, D gene, CDR3 protein, CDR3 DNA. D genes are given only for firm matches. Size is omitted from some rows. Given values are once, few, many or a class for expanded clones.

V gene: TRBV12-3/TRBV12-4
clone size: few
J gene: TRBJ2-3
D gene: TRBD2
CDR3 protein: CASSTQTSADTQYF
CDR3 DNA: TGTGCCAGCAGTACCCAGACTAGCGCAGATACGCAGTATTTT

V gene: TRBV7-9
clone size: NA
J gene: TRBJ2-7
D gene: TRBD1
CDR3 protein: CASSRTGTGFNEQYF
CDR3 DNA: TGTGCCAGCAGCCGAACGGGGACAGGGTTTAACGAGCAGTACTTC

V gene: TRBV5-1
clone size: many
J gene: TRBJ2-7
D gene: TRBD1
CDR3 protein: CASSLEPGGPYEQYF
CDR3 DNA: TGCGCCAGCAGCTTGGAACCAGGGGGCCCCTACGAGCAGTACTTC

V gene: TRBV7-2
clone size: few
J gene: TRBJ2-7
D gene: NA
CDR3 protein: CASATTRTPPYEQYF
CDR3 DNA: TGTGCCAGCGCTACCACTAGGACACCTCCCTACGAGCAGTACTTC

V gene: TRBV10-3
clone size: many
J gene: TRBJ2-3
D gene: TRBD2
CDR3 protein: CAISPGLAQGPDTQYF
CDR3 DNA: TGTGCCATCAGCCCCGGACTAGCGCAGGGCCCAGATACGCAGTATTTT

V gene: TRBV6-1
clone size: many
J gene: TRBJ1-1
D gene: TRBD1
CDR3 protein: CASTPPGDRGNTEAFF
CDR3 DNA: TGTGCCAGCACCCCACCGGGGGACAGGGGGAACACTGAAGCTTTCTTT

V gene: TRBV27
clone size: few
J gene: TRBJ1-5
D gene: NA
CDR3 protein: CASSLKAWGSQPQHF
CDR3 DNA: TGTGCCAGCAGTTTAAAGGCATGGGGAAGTCAGCCCCAGCATTTT

V gene: TRBV12-3/TRBV12-4
clone size: many
J gene: TRBJ1-1
D gene: NA
CDR3 protein: CASSLGIKTEAFF
CDR3 DNA: TGTGCCAGCAGTTTAGGGATTAAGACTGAAGCTTTCTTT

V gene: TRBV12-3/TRBV12-4
clone size: NA
J gene: TRBJ2-2
D gene: NA
CDR3 protein: CASSRDFTGELFF
CDR3 DNA: TGTGCCAGCAGTAGGGACTTCACCGGGGAGCTGTTTTTT

V gene: TRBV13
clone size: few
J gene: TRBJ2-3
D gene: NA
CDR3 protein: CASSSDPSTDTQYF
CDR3 DNA: TGTGCCAGCAGCTCGGACCCGAGCACAGATACGCAGTATTTT

V gene: TRBV5-6
clone size: NA
J gene: TRBJ2-5
D gene: NA
CDR3 protein: CASSSTRDMEETQYF
CDR3 DNA: TGTGCCAGCAGCTCAACCCGGGACATGGAAGAGACCCAGTACTTC

V gene: TRBV2
clone size: many
J gene: TRBJ2-5
D gene: NA
CDR3 protein: CASSEFSGGGWETQYF
CDR3 DNA: TGTGCCAGCAGTGAATTTTCAGGCGGGGGCTGGGAGACCCAGTACTTC

V gene: TRBV7-2
clone size: NA
J gene: TRBJ1-6
D gene: NA
CDR3 protein: CASSLSPEAYSPLHF
CDR3 DNA: TGTGCCAGCAGCTTAAGTCCAGAAGCTTATTCACCCCTCCACTTT

V gene: TRBV2
clone size: many
J gene: TRBJ2-3
D gene: NA
CDR3 protein: CASRKGLNTDTQYF
CDR3 DNA: TGTGCCAGCAGAAAGGGACTCAACACAGATACGCAGTATTTT

V gene: TRBV20-1
clone size: many
J gene: TRBJ2-1
D gene: NA
CDR3 protein: CSASKVGPQFF
CDR3 DNA: TGCAGTGCTAGTAAGGTCGGCCCGCAGTTCTTC

V gene: TRBV27
clone size: NA
J gene: TRBJ2-7
D gene: TRBD1
CDR3 protein: CASSQTTGGGEQYF
CDR3 DNA: TGTGCCAGCAGCCAAACGACAGGGGGCGGCGAGCAGTACTTC

V gene: TRBV13
clone size: few
J gene: TRBJ1-3
D gene: NA
CDR3 protein: CASSLSVSGYGNTIYF
CDR3 DNA: TGTGCCAGCAGCTTAAGCGTCTCCGGATATGGAAACACCATATATTTT

V gene: TRBV6-5
clone size: many
J gene: TRBJ1-5
D gene: TRBD1
CDR3 protein: CASSGTGQGAFQPQHF
CDR3 DNA: TGTGCCAGCAGTGGAACGGGACAGGGGGCGTTTCAGCCCCAGCATTTT

V gene: TRBV6-5
clone size: NA
J gene: TRBJ1-3
D gene: NA
CDR3 protein: CASSYTASGNTIYF
CDR3 DNA: TGTGCCAGCAGTTATACAGCCTCTGGAAACACCATATATTTT

V gene: TRBV6-6
clone size: NA
J gene: TRBJ2-3
D gene: TRBD1
CDR3 protein: CASSTKQGIGTDTQYF
CDR3 DNA: TGTGCCAGCAGTACGAAACAGGGGATTGGCACAGATACGCAGTATTTT

V gene: TRBV20-1
clone size: NA
J gene: TRBJ1-6
D gene: NA
CDR3 protein: CSARGRSGVLHF
CDR3 DNA: TGCAGTGCTAGAGGCAGGTCCGGTGTCCTCCACTTT

V gene: TRBV18
clone size: many
J gene: TRBJ1-2
D gene: TRBD1
CDR3 protein: CASSLDSLTGNYYGYTF
CDR3 DNA: TGTGCCAGCTCACTCGATTCCTTGACAGGGAACTATTATGGCTACACCTTC

V gene: TRBV7-2
clone size: many
J gene: TRBJ1-5
D gene: TRBD1
CDR3 protein: CASSLLQGNQPQHF
CDR3 DNA: TGTGCCAGCAGCTTACTACAGGGGAATCAGCCCCAGCATTTT

V gene: TRBV6-2/TRBV6-3
clone size: few
J gene: TRBJ2-7
D gene: TRBD2
CDR3 protein: CASSPHSAGGNYEQYF
CDR3 DNA: TGTGCCAGCAGTCCCCACTCGGCGGGGGGAAACTACGAGCAGTACTTC

V gene: TRBV20-1
clone size: many
J gene: TRBJ2-7
D gene: NA
CDR3 protein: CSGQGGTYEQYF
CDR3 DNA: TGCAGTGGCCAGGGGGGGACCTACGAGCAGTACTTC

V gene: TRBV6-1
clone size: many
J gene: TRBJ2-6
D gene: NA
CDR3 protein: CASSEFPRDIYSGANVLTF
CDR3 DNA: TGTGCCAGCAGTGAATTCCCCCGGGACATTTACTCTGGGGCCAACGTCCTGACTTTC

V gene: TRBV21-1
clone size: many
J gene: TRBJ2-7
D gene: NA
CDR3 protein: CARRGSGRSYEQYF
CDR3 DNA: TGTGCCCGCCGTGGGAGCGGCCGCTCCTACGAGCAGTACTTC

V gene: TRBV6-1
clone size: few
J gene: TRBJ2-3
D gene: NA
CDR3 protein: CASSENLLRTDTQYF
CDR3 DNA: TGTGCCAGCAGTGAAAATCTCCTACGCACAGATACGCAGTATTTT

V gene: TRBV5-1
clone size: many
J gene: TRBJ1-4
D gene: NA
CDR3 protein: CASSLEGQRVNEKLFF
CDR3 DNA: TGCGCCAGCAGCTTGGAGGGGCAGAGGGTAAATGAAAAACTGTTTTTT

V gene: TRBV14
clone size: few
J gene: TRBJ2-5
D gene: NA
CDR3 protein: CASSQFGGQETQYF
CDR3 DNA: TGTGCCAGCAGCCAATTCGGAGGGCAAGAGACCCAGTACTTC

V gene: TRBV20-1
clone size: few
J gene: TRBJ2-1
D gene: NA
CDR3 protein: CSARDRTGSSYNEQFF
CDR3 DNA: TGCAGTGCTAGAGACCGGACGGGAAGCTCCTACAATGAGCAGTTCTTC

V gene: TRBV20-1
clone size: NA
J gene: TRBJ2-7
D gene: NA
CDR3 protein: CSARELAGNTYEQYF
CDR3 DNA: TGCAGTGCTAGAGAACTTGCAGGGAATACCTACGAGCAGTACTTC

V gene: TRBV19
clone size: few
J gene: TRBJ2-5
D gene: TRBD2
CDR3 protein: CASTGSGASETQYF
CDR3 DNA: TGTGCCAGTACGGGCAGCGGGGCGTCAGAGACCCAGTACTTC

V gene: TRBV10-3
clone size: many
J gene: TRBJ2-1
D gene: NA
CDR3 protein: CAISVGTISEQFF
CDR3 DNA: TGTGCCATCAGTGTCGGGACAATCAGTGAGCAGTTCTTC

V gene: TRBV28
clone size: many
J gene: TRBJ2-6
D gene: NA
CDR3 protein: CASSLEFTASGANVLTF
CDR3 DNA: TGTGCCAGCAGTTTAGAGTTCACAGCCTCTGGGGCCAACGTCCTGACTTTC

V gene: TRBV20-1
clone size: many
J gene: TRBJ2-2
D gene: NA
CDR3 protein: CSARQDSGELFF
CDR3 DNA: TGCAGTGCTAGGCAGGACAGCGGGGAGCTGTTTTTT

V gene: TRBV10-3
clone size: many
J gene: TRBJ2-5
D gene: TRBD2
CDR3 protein: CAISAPLAGGQETQYF
CDR3 DNA: TGTGCCATCAGTGCCCCTCTAGCGGGGGGCCAAGAGACCCAGTACTTC

V gene: TRBV4-3
clone size: few
J gene: TRBJ1-5
D gene: NA
CDR3 protein: CASSQDLEGRHQPQHF
CDR3 DNA: TGCGCCAGCAGCCAAGACTTGGAGGGGAGGCATCAGCCCCAGCATTTT

V gene: TRBV7-2
clone size: few
J gene: TRBJ1-5
D gene: NA
CDR3 protein: CASSLNEGGDQPQHF
CDR3 DNA: TGTGCCAGCAGCTTAAATGAGGGCGGGGATCAGCCCCAGCATTTT

V gene: TRBV4-1
clone size: many
J gene: TRBJ2-7
D gene: NA
CDR3 protein: CASSQDKRGGLYEQYF
CDR3 DNA: TGCGCCAGCAGCCAAGATAAGAGGGGGGGCCTCTACGAGCAGTACTTC

V gene: TRBV7-2
clone size: NA
J gene: TRBJ2-2
D gene: NA
CDR3 protein: CASSSQISAGELFF
CDR3 DNA: TGTGCCAGCAGCTCCCAAATAAGCGCCGGGGAGCTGTTTTTT

V gene: TRBV6-6
clone size: few
J gene: TRBJ1-5
D gene: NA
CDR3 protein: CASSYGTPNQPQHF
CDR3 DNA: TGTGCCAGCAGTTACGGGACACCAAATCAGCCCCAGCATTTT

V gene: TRBV6-5
clone size: many
J gene: TRBJ1-1
D gene: TRBD1
CDR3 protein: CASSRTGSVAFF
CDR3 DNA: TGTGCCAGCAGTCGGACAGGATCGGTGGCTTTCTTT